Shown below are 18 T cell receptor beta chains from a single sample sequenced in a study of cytomegalovirus exposure and HLA in healthy donors. Amplification used 60 Vbeta primers and 13 Jbeta primers. TCRdb's copy holds only in-frame clones and misses some; the assay was immunoSEQ multiplex PCR. The sample lists roughly 110,000 clones, around 76% seen once, with approximately 2% in the top ten. Sequenced material: PBMCs. The receptor source for this set is a man younger than 35 in good health and CMV-seronegative.

V is TRBV6-1 and J is TRBJ2-4, with D possibly matching TRBD1 (5 bases). Germline V gene lookup returns CDR1 MNHNS and CDR2 SASEGT. V was trimmed by 6 bases and J by 0 bases, leaving 9 bases between them. The CDR3 runs to 14 residues. CDR3 residues: CASRTEIAKNIQYF. The CDR3 DNA reads TGTGCCAGCAGGACAGAGATAGCCAAAAACATTCAGTACTTC.

This clone was seen a handful of times. V and J are TRBV5-8 and TRBJ2-1; maybe TRBD1 (6 bases). Between the trimmed V and J ends, which lost 4 bases and 7 bases, there was a span of 15 bases. From germline, CDR1 is SGHTS and CDR2 YDEGEE. This CDR3 region has 14 residues. DNA of the CDR3: TGTGCCAGCAGCCAATGGACAGTCTCGAATGAGCAGTTCTTC. Amino acid sequence: CASSQWTVSNEQFF.

The rearrangement joins TRBV13 to TRBJ1-4; 7 bases match TRBD1. The germline V gene has CDR1 PRHDT and CDR2 FYEKMQ (reference sequence). V lost 5 bases to trimming and J lost 7 bases; unmatched junction nucleotides: 10. The CDR3 has 15 amino acids. The CDR3 bases are TGTGCCAGCAGCACGCGACAGGGCTGGTTTGAAAAACTGTTTTTT. Translated: CASSTRQGWFEKLFF.

The chain couples TRBV19 to TRBJ2-7, with TRBD1 as a possible D gene (6 bases). The CDR3 length is 15 residues. Looked up from germline, CDR1 is LNHDA and CDR2 is SQIVND (reference sequence). Trimming stripped 5 bases from V and 0 bases from J, with 14 bases between. The CDR3, as DNA: TGTGCCAGTAGTTGGAAGGACAGAAGCTCCTACGAGCAGTACTTC. Translating gives CASSWKDRSSYEQYF.

The J gene is TRBJ2-7, the V gene TRBV5-6; a possible D gene is TRBD1 (5 bases). The CDR3 spans 13 residues. Germline CDR1 reads SGHDT; CDR2 reads YYEEEE. V dropped 0 bases and J dropped 5 bases, with 9 bases sitting between them. CDR3 region: CASSLDRIHEQYF. The CDR3 DNA sequence: TGTGCCAGCAGCTTGGACAGGATCCACGAGCAGTACTTC.

The rearrangement joins TRBV18 to TRBJ1-5; 8 positions agree with TRBD1. Germline V gene data show CDR1 as KGHSH and CDR2 as LQKENI. This CDR3 region has 15 residues. V lost 3 bases to trimming and J lost 2 bases; unmatched junction nucleotides: 3. The CDR3 region is CASSPEQGGNQPQHF. The DNA of the CDR3 is TGTGCCAGCTCACCTGAACAGGGGGGCAATCAGCCCCAGCATTTT.

The CDR3 DNA is TGTGCCAGCAGCCAATCGGGGAGTAGCACAGATACGCAGTATTTT. The encoded protein is CASSQSGSSTDTQYF. The chain joins TRBV7-6 to TRBJ2-3, with a possible D match to TRBD2 (5 bases). This CDR3 contains 15 residues. The germline gives CDR1 SGHVS, CDR2 FNYEAQ. Trimming pared 5 bases from V and 0 bases from J, leaving 12 bases between. Complete variable domain (other parts from reference TRBV7-6 and TRBJ2-3): GAGVSQSPRYKVTKRGQDVALRCDPISGHVSLYWYRQALGQGPEFLTYFNYEAQQDKSGLPNDRFSAERPEGSISTLTIQRTEQRDSAMYRCASSQSGSSTDTQYFGPGTRLTVL.

There are many counts of this clone. The DNA is left out, because the CDR3 cannot be placed on it with certainty; the CDR3 is given as TCRdb lists it. The CDR3 loop is CASRRGYFGQGAYEQYF. The rearrangement links TRBV21-1 to TRBJ2-7; the table's D call, TRBD1, has no DNA check behind it. TRBV21-1 is labeled a pseudogene. The CDR3 is made up of 17 amino acids, end residues included.

This clone was detected only a few times. The chain links TRBV5-4 to TRBJ1-6; TRBD1 matches 8 bases. With V trimmed by 4 bases and J by 9 bases, 3 bases remained unmatched. Germline values: CDR1 SGHNT, CDR2 YYREEE (reference sequence). This CDR3 spans 13 amino acids. CDR3 region: CASSRTGTSPLHF. In DNA form, the CDR3 reads TGTGCCAGCAGCCGGACAGGGACTTCACCCCTCCACTTT.

The chain is built from TRBV6-1 and TRBJ2-1, with TRBD1 matching 7 bases. Trimming at V came to 3 bases and at J to 10 bases, leaving 21 bases not matched to a gene. The CDR3 length is 18 residues. CDR1 MNHNS and CDR2 SASEGT come from the germline V gene. CDR3 coding DNA: TGTGCCAGCAGTGATCGGTTAGGGGGCGTTCTCTGGTCAAGGGAGCAGTTCTTC. Protein product: CASSDRLGGVLWSREQFF.

V gene TRBV5-1 combines with J gene TRBJ2-1, with 10 bases aligning to TRBD2. Trimming at V came to 5 bases and at J to 6 bases, leaving 8 bases not matched to a gene. CDR3 length: 15 amino acids. CDR1 is SGHRS and CDR2 is YFSETQ in the germline V gene. The CDR3 sequence is CASRTAGGVSNEQFF. CDR3 bases: TGCGCCAGCAGGACAGCGGGGGGGGTTTCCAATGAGCAGTTCTTC.

This chain joins TRBV6-5 and TRBJ1-1; a possible D gene is TRBD1 (5 bases). The CDR3 is 15 residues long. Deletions cut 0 bases from V and 4 bases from J, with 12 bases between. Germline lookup yields CDR1 MNHEY and CDR2 SVGAGI. The CDR3 is CASSYSSGEVTEAFF. CDR3 coding DNA: TGTGCCAGCAGTTACTCGTCGGGGGAGGTCACTGAAGCTTTCTTT.

The rearrangement links TRBV7-8 to TRBJ2-5; TRBD1 aligns across 9 bases. Germline V CDR1 and CDR2: SGHVS, FQNEAQ. The CDR3 length is 15 residues. Trimming removed 1 base from V and 1 base from J; junction bases left unmatched: 1. The CDR3 spells CASSLGTGVQETQYF. The DNA for the CDR3 is TGTGCCAGCAGCTTAGGGACAGGGGTCCAAGAGACCCAGTACTTC.

The chain recombines TRBV7-9 with TRBJ2-2; D perhaps matches TRBD2 (5 bases). Trimming removed 5 bases from V and 5 bases from J, with 12 bases in between. The germline V gene encodes CDR1 SEHNR and CDR2 FQNEAQ (reference sequence). The CDR3 extends over 14 amino acids. The CDR3 sequence: CASSGLDGTGELFF. For the CDR3, the DNA is TGTGCCAGCAGCGGACTGGACGGGACCGGGGAGCTGTTTTTT.

The CDR3: CASSTTSGGSEQFF. The CDR3 bases are TGTGCCAGCAGCACCACTAGCGGGGGTTCTGAGCAGTTCTTC. J is TRBJ2-1 and V is TRBV11-2, with 11 positions matching TRBD2. The CDR3 has 14 residues. After removal of 5 bases from V and 9 bases from J, the junction contained 6 bases not matched to a gene. The germline V gene encodes CDR1 SGHAT and CDR2 FQNNGV.

This rearrangement joins TRBV5-4 to TRBJ1-6; TRBD1 matches at 10 bases. Losses at the gene ends were 0 bases for V and 6 bases for J; bases not matched to a gene: 3. Germline lookup yields CDR1 SGHNT and CDR2 YYREEE (reference sequence). The CDR3 has 16 residues. The DNA of the CDR3 is TGTGCCAGCAGCTTGGGACAGGGGGCGCGTAATTCACCCCTCCACTTT. This encodes CASSLGQGARNSPLHF. Drawing the rest from reference TRBV5-4 and TRBJ1-6, the complete variable domain is ETGVTQSPTHLIKTRGQQVTLRCSSQSGHNTVSWYQQALGQGPQFIFQYYREEENGRGNFPPRFSGLQFPNYSSELNVNALELDDSALYLCASSLGQGARNSPLHFGNGTRLTVT.

J is TRBJ1-2 and V is TRBV13; the match to TRBD1 covers 10 bases. CDR1 is PRHDT, CDR2 FYEKMQ, per germline (reference sequence). The J segment lost 4 bases and the V segment lost 3 bases, leaving 5 bases of the junction unmatched. This CDR3 spans 15 amino acids. The CDR3 DNA follows: TGTGCCAGCAGCTTCCCGACAGGGGGCTCCTATGGCTACACCTTC. This codes for CASSFPTGGSYGYTF. The whole variable domain, remainder taken from reference TRBV13 and TRBJ1-2, is AAGVIQSPRHLIKEKRETATLKCYPIPRHDTVYWYQQGPGQDPQFLISFYEKMQSDKGSIPDRFSAQQFSDYHSELNMSSLELGDSALYFCASSFPTGGSYGYTFGSGTRLTVV.

V and J are TRBV28 and TRBJ1-6, with D possibly matching TRBD1 (5 bases). The CDR3 has 15 residues. V gave up 5 bases and J gave up 9 bases, with 17 bases separating them. Germline CDR1 is MDHEN and CDR2 is SYDVKM. Here the CDR3 reads CASSRDFQGSSPLHF. Written as DNA, the CDR3 is TGTGCCAGCAGTCGGGACTTTCAGGGTAGTTCACCCCTCCACTTT. The entire variable domain, with the rest obtained from reference TRBV28 and TRBJ1-6, is as follows: DVKVTQSSRYLVKRTGEKVFLECVQDMDHENMFWYRQDPGLGLRLIYFSYDVKMKEKGDIPEGYSVSREKKERFSLILESASTNQTSMYLCASSRDFQGSSPLHFGNGTRLTVT.